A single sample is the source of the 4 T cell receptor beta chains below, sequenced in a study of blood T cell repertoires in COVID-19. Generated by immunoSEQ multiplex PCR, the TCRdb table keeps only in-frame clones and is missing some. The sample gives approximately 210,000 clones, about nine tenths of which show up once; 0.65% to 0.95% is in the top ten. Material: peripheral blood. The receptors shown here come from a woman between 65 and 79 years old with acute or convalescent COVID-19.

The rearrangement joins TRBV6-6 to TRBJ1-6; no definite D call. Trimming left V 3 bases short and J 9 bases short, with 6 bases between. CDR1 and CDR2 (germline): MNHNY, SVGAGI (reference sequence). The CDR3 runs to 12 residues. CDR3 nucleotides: TGTGCCAGCAGTTATCGGGGTTCACCCCTCCACTTT. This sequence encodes CASSYRGSPLHF.

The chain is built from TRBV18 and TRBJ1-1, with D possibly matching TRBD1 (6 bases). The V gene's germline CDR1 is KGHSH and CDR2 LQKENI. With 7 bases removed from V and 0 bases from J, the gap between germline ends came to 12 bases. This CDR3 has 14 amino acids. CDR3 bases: TGTGCCAGCTTGAACACAGGGATGAACACTGAAGCTTTCTTT. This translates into CASLNTGMNTEAFF.

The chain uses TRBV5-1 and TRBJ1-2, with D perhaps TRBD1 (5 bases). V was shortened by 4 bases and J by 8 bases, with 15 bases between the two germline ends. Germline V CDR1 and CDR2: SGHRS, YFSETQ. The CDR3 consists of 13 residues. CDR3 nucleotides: TGCGCCAGCAGCGGGGCGGGGGAAGGCGGCTACACCTTC. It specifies CASSGAGEGGYTF.

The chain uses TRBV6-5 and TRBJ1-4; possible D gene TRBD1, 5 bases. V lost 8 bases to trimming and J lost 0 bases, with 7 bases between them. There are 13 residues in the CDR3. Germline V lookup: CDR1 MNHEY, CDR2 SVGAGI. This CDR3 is CASAGTTNEKLFF. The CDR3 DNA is TGTGCCAGCGCAGGGACAACTAATGAAAAACTGTTTTTT.